This T cell receptor beta chain was profiled in a study of control samples from healthy donors and cancer patients (dated by TCRdb to 2018 to 2020). As for this clone: The clone's antigen remains unknown. Nothing much larger sits one base from this clone, and base qualities are not available.

The protocol used for the library was the immunoSEQ multiplex PCR assay. TCRdb provides this immuneACCESS table in a form limited to in-frame rearrangements. Some clones are lacking; in checked studies, under half of them reflect an unresolved V gene, and why the rest are absent is not known. The sample table contains more than 95,000 clones; only one count was recorded for around 90% of them. The top ten clones comprise roughly 2.5% of the sample. Via the germline V gene (reference sequence), CDR1 is SEHNR and CDR2 FQNEAQ. From the cysteine through the phenylalanine, the CDR3 covers 14 amino acids. Just the 42-base CDR3 DNA is kept, in frame starting at base 1. At the junction V is shortened by 4 bases and J by 0 bases, with 7 bases in between.

The rearranged chain carries TRBV7-9 and TRBJ1-3; no D gene is confidently identified. Sequencing was done on a sample of blood. The source of this sequence is a woman in her 70s in good health. The CDR3 loop reads CASSWSVSGNTIYF. In nucleotide form, the sequence is TGTGCCAGCAGCTGGTCGGTCTCTGGAAACACCATATATTTT.